The 8 T cell receptor beta chains given below trace back to one sample, sequenced in a study of cytomegalovirus exposure and HLA in healthy donors. The PCR employed 60 Vbeta primers together with 13 Jbeta primers. Produced via immunoSEQ multiplex PCR; TCRdb's table is partial and in-frame only. This sample's table reports 30,000 to 35,000 clones. Sequencing used PBMCs. The source of these receptors is a woman aged 35 to 49 in good health and CMV-seropositive.

The chain is built from TRBV18 and TRBJ2-7; 9 bases agree with TRBD1. This CDR3 is 15 amino acids long. V dropped 3 bases and J dropped 3; count of bases not matched to a gene: 6. CDR1 is KGHSH and CDR2 is LQKENI in the germline V gene. CDR3 region: CASSPGDRAFYEQYF. DNA for the CDR3: TGTGCCAGCTCACCTGGGGACAGGGCTTTCTACGAGCAGTACTTC.

The chain uses TRBV6-1 and TRBJ2-7; TRBD1 agrees at 11 bases. This CDR3 contains 13 residues. CDR1 and CDR2 (germline): MNHNS, SASEGT. V dropped 10 bases and J dropped 7; count of bases not matched to a gene: 9. The CDR3 DNA reads TGTGCCACCTCGGACAGGGGGCTGAAAGAGCAGTACTTC. Translating it yields CATSDRGLKEQYF.

The genes are TRBV6-5 and TRBJ2-1; 7 nucleotides line up with TRBD2. The CDR3 is made up of 16 amino acids. Germline assignment: CDR1 MNHEY and CDR2 SVGAGI. V lost 2 bases to trimming and J lost 5 bases; unmatched junction nucleotides: 9. CDR3 loop: CASSYPPGGLHNEQFF. The CDR3 region has the DNA TGTGCCAGCAGTTACCCTCCGGGAGGACTTCACAATGAGCAGTTCTTC.

This chain uses TRBV27 with TRBJ1-1, with 8 bases that match TRBD1. CDR3 size: 18 residues. CDR1 is MNHEY, CDR2 SMNVEV, per germline (reference sequence). V lost 2 bases to trimming and J lost 0 bases; unmatched junction nucleotides: 11. CDR3 loop: CASSLLAPRQGLNTEAFF. The CDR3 DNA sequence: TGTGCCAGCAGTTTACTAGCCCCCCGACAGGGGTTGAACACTGAAGCTTTCTTT.

V usage is TRBV6-6 and J usage is TRBJ1-4, with a weak D call TRBD1 (6 bases). V was trimmed by 2 bases and J by 7 bases, leaving 11 bases between them. The length of the CDR3 is 14 residues. The germline V gene has CDR1 MNHNY and CDR2 SVGAGI (reference sequence). The CDR3 sequence is CASSYERGGEKLFF. CDR3 bases: TGTGCCAGCAGTTACGAAAGGGGGGGTGAAAAACTGTTTTTT.

The CDR3 nucleotides read TGCGCCAGCAGCTTGTGGACAGGGGGCTCTGGGGCCAACGTCCTGACTTTC. Translated: CASSLWTGGSGANVLTF. This rearrangement joins TRBV5-1 to TRBJ2-6; 10 positions agree with TRBD1. The J segment lost 0 bases and the V segment lost 1 base, leaving 1 base of the junction unmatched. The CDR3 sequence is 17 residues long. Germline V gene sequence: CDR1 SGHRS, CDR2 YFSETQ.

V and J are TRBV4-1 and TRBJ1-5, with no clear D. V dropped 1 base and J dropped 5 bases, with 6 bases sitting between them. The germline V gene encodes CDR1 MGHRA and CDR2 YSYEKL. This CDR3 is 13 amino acids long. The CDR3 nucleotides are TGCGCCAGCAGCCAAGGATTAGATCAGCCCCAGCATTTT. Translation: CASSQGLDQPQHF.

Worth noting for this clone: One junction end does not reproduce the germline sequence, and a read error may be involved. The genes are TRBV28 and TRBJ1-1; D remains ambiguous. This CDR3 has 14 residues. From germline, CDR1 is MDHEN and CDR2 SYDVKM. The CDR3 reads CASSLAGLYTEDFF. The DNA of the CDR3 is TGTGCCAGCAGTTTAGCAGGACTGTACACTGAAGATTTCTTT.